Each of the 25 T cell receptor beta chains below was sequenced from the same sample in a study of shared clonotypes between healthy human individuals. Assay: immunoSEQ multiplex PCR; the TCRdb copy retains only in-frame clones and omits some. The data show hundreds of thousands of clones, roughly 79% seen once. Sequences were obtained from PBMCs. The receptors derive from a woman aged 40-49 years in good health. Some clones in this sample may be carry-over from other donors' samples.

V and J are TRBV6-1 and TRBJ2-1; TRBD2 matches at 8 bases. Germline V lookup: CDR1 MNHNS, CDR2 SASEGT. V lost 3 bases to trimming and J lost 8 bases; unmatched junction nucleotides: 6. CDR3 size: 14 residues. The CDR3: CASSDAGRGDEQFF. CDR3 sequence (DNA): TGTGCCAGCAGTGATGCCGGGAGGGGGGATGAGCAGTTCTTC.

Only a few counts were recorded for this clone. The V gene is TRBV29-1, the J gene TRBJ1-1; no firm D call. Germline lookup yields CDR1 SQVTM and CDR2 ANQGSEA. The V end was cut by 0 bases, the J end by 1 base, with 6 bases between. The CDR3 totals 13 residues. The CDR3 loop is CSVEEGTNTEAFF. The CDR3 nucleotides read TGCAGCGTTGAAGAGGGTACGAACACTGAAGCTTTCTTT.

This sequence joins TRBV4-3 and TRBJ2-1, with 10 positions matching TRBD2. The CDR3 sequence is 18 residues long. V dropped 1 base and J dropped 2; count of bases not matched to a gene: 8. In germline, CDR1 is LGHNA, CDR2 YSLEER. The CDR3 bases are TGCGCCAGCAGCCAAGCCGGGGCTAGCGGGAGTCCCTACAATGAGCAGTTCTTC. Its protein product is CASSQAGASGSPYNEQFF.

This rearrangement joins TRBV11-3 to TRBJ1-1; D uncertain. Germline CDR1 is SGHNT and CDR2 is YENEEA. Between the trimmed V and J ends, which lost 8 bases and 4 bases, there was a span of 11 bases. This CDR3 is built from 12 residues. The CDR3 nucleotides read TGTGCCAGCGTCCTCTGGGGCACTGAAGCTTTCTTT. This sequence encodes CASVLWGTEAFF.

The chain joins TRBV7-3 to TRBJ2-3; D gene unclear. Trimming removed 2 bases at V and 0 bases at J, with 9 bases between. CDR3 length equals 15 residues. Germline V gene lookup returns CDR1 SGHTA and CDR2 FQGTGA. CDR3 sequence (DNA): TGTGCCAGCAGCTTATACGGCTCCAGCACAGATACGCAGTATTTT. This sequence encodes CASSLYGSSTDTQYF. Full variable domain (outside the CDR3, taken from reference TRBV7-3 and TRBJ2-3): GAGVSQTPSNKVTEKGKYVELRCDPISGHTALYWYRQSLGQGPEFLIYFQGTGAADDSGLPNDRFFAVRPEGSVSTLKIQRTERGDSAVYLCASSLYGSSTDTQYFGPGTRLTVL.

The J gene is TRBJ2-7, the V gene TRBV6-4; perhaps D is TRBD1 or TRBD2 (5 bases each). CDR1 is MRHNA, CDR2 SNTAGT, per germline. V lost 6 bases and J lost 6, with 12 bases in between. The CDR3 contains 12 residues. The CDR3 region is CASSVRDLEQYF. CDR3 DNA: TGTGCCAGCAGCGTCCGGGACCTCGAGCAGTACTTC.

This rearrangement joins TRBV28 to TRBJ2-1; D may correspond to TRBD1 or TRBD2 (5 bases each). The length of the CDR3 is 17 residues. V dropped 3 bases and J dropped 8 bases, with 23 bases sitting between them. Germline V gives CDR1 MDHEN, CDR2 SYDVKM. The CDR3 DNA follows: TGTGCCAGCAGTTTCTCAGGCGCGGGCGGTCGGGACGATGAGCAGTTCTTC. Amino acid sequence: CASSFSGAGGRDDEQFF. The full variable domain, completed using reference TRBV28 and TRBJ2-1, is DVKVTQSSRYLVKRTGEKVFLECVQDMDHENMFWYRQDPGLGLRLIYFSYDVKMKEKGDIPEGYSVSREKKERFSLILESASTNQTSMYLCASSFSGAGGRDDEQFFGPGTRLTVL.

This clone occurred a few times. The chain carries TRBV28 and TRBJ2-3; 14 nucleotides match TRBD2. CDR1 is MDHEN and CDR2 is SYDVKM in the germline V gene. V lost 2 bases to trimming and J lost 0 bases; unmatched junction nucleotides: 13. The CDR3 covers 21 residues. CDR3 residues: CASSLNPRLAGGPRSTDTQYF. In DNA, the CDR3 is TGTGCCAGCAGTTTAAACCCTCGACTAGCGGGAGGGCCGAGGAGCACAGATACGCAGTATTTT.

V gene TRBV11-2 combines with J gene TRBJ1-2, with 8 bases identical to TRBD1. After removal of 5 bases from V and 6 bases from J, the junction contained 8 bases not matched to a gene. CDR3 size: 14 residues. Germline loops: CDR1 SGHAT, CDR2 FQNNGV. The CDR3 region is CASSLRTGSHGYTF. The CDR3 DNA reads as TGTGCCAGCAGCCTCAGGACAGGGTCTCATGGCTACACCTTC.

The chain couples TRBV4-1 to TRBJ1-5; D is undetermined. The germline gives CDR1 MGHRA, CDR2 YSYEKL. The CDR3 loop spans 17 amino acids. V was cut by 1 base and J by 0 bases, with 13 bases left in between. CDR3 region: CASSQVVTVNSNQPQHF. The CDR3, as DNA: TGCGCCAGCAGCCAAGTAGTCACAGTCAATAGCAATCAGCCCCAGCATTTT.

V gene TRBV19 combines with J gene TRBJ1-5; 7 bases are a match to TRBD1. CDR1 and CDR2 from the germline V gene are LNHDA and SQIVND (reference sequence). V was clipped by 5 bases and J by 3 bases; unmatched bases: 7. The CDR3 runs 15 residues. This chain's CDR3 is CASSLPGQINQPQHF. The CDR3 DNA sequence: TGTGCCAGTAGTCTCCCGGGACAGATCAATCAGCCCCAGCATTTT.

The chain joins TRBV6-5 to TRBJ1-1; TRBD1 might be the D (5 bases). The ends were cut back, 6 bases at V and 5 bases at J, with 19 bases in the middle. The CDR3 runs to 15 residues. The germline CDR1 and CDR2 sequences are MNHEY and SVGAGI. CDR3: CASSNGRQWGTEAFF. The CDR3 DNA follows: TGTGCCAGCAGCAATGGACGGCAATGGGGGACTGAAGCTTTCTTT.

J is TRBJ2-1 and V is TRBV28; D not resolved. This CDR3 has 11 residues. Germline V lookup: CDR1 MDHEN, CDR2 SYDVKM. Trimming left V 5 bases short and J 5 bases short, with 4 bases between. CDR3 residues: CASSTNNEQFF. DNA of the CDR3: TGTGCCAGCAGTACCAACAATGAGCAGTTCTTC.

V and J are TRBV5-4 and TRBJ2-1; 9 bases align to TRBD2. The CDR3 loop spans 18 amino acids. V was pared by 1 base and J by 1 base, with 9 bases of the junction left unmatched. Germline CDR1 SGHNT, CDR2 YYREEE (reference sequence). CDR3 residues: CASSLLPSGNISYNEQFF. The DNA of the CDR3 is TGTGCCAGCAGCTTGCTCCCTAGCGGGAACATTTCCTACAATGAGCAGTTCTTC. Combining the CDR3 with reference TRBV5-4 and TRBJ2-1 gives the whole variable domain ETGVTQSPTHLIKTRGQQVTLRCSSQSGHNTVSWYQQALGQGPQFIFQYYREEENGRGNFPPRFSGLQFPNYSSELNVNALELDDSALYLCASSLLPSGNISYNEQFFGPGTRLTVL.

This chain uses TRBV7-9 with TRBJ2-5; 10 bases map to TRBD2. Germline CDR1 is SEHNR and CDR2 is FQNEAQ (reference sequence). The CDR3 is 17 amino acids. V was clipped by 1 base and J by 11 bases; unmatched bases: 16. Written as DNA, the CDR3 is TGTGCCAGCAGCTTAGGAGCGGGAGGGCCCTCCGGGGGTGAGCAGTACTTC. It specifies CASSLGAGGPSGGEQYF.

This chain links TRBV5-1 with TRBJ2-1, with D possibly being TRBD2 (7 bases). With 4 bases removed from V and 7 bases from J, the gap between germline ends came to 18 bases. CDR1 is SGHRS and CDR2 is YFSETQ in the germline V gene. CDR3 size: 15 residues. DNA of the CDR3: TGCGCCAGCAGCCTGAAGGGGGAGGGCCATAATGAGCAGTTCTTC. It is translated as CASSLKGEGHNEQFF.

On this clone: Since a far larger clone is one base different, this is likely a read error. Other DNA sequences from this sample encode an identical CDR3 as well. The gene calls are TRBV5-4 and TRBJ2-3; perhaps TRBD2 as D (6 bases). Germline CDR1 is SGHNT and CDR2 is YYREEE (reference sequence). This CDR3 has 16 amino acids. Here the CDR3 reads CASSRGSGGSTDTQYF. DNA for the CDR3: TGTGCCAGCAGCCGTGGCTCCGGGGGTAGCACGGATACGCAGTATTTT.

The gene calls are TRBV11-2 and TRBJ2-1; the D is unclear. This CDR3 has 15 residues. Germline loops: CDR1 SGHAT, CDR2 FQNNGV. V was pared by 8 bases and J by 4 bases, with 18 bases between. Written as DNA, the CDR3 is TGTGCCAGCTTGAGACTCGGCAAAAAATACAATGAGCAGTTCTTC. This translates into CASLRLGKKYNEQFF.

This chain links TRBV6-5 with TRBJ2-5; possibly TRBD2 for D (6 bases). V lost 8 bases to trimming and J lost 3 bases, with 19 bases between them. The CDR3 spans 15 residues. Germline V gene sequence: CDR1 MNHEY, CDR2 SVGAGI. CDR3 DNA sequence: TGTGCCAGCCGCCGGACTGTGCGGGACGAAGAGACCCAGTACTTC. Translation gives CASRRTVRDEETQYF.

The chain is built from TRBV5-8 and TRBJ1-5; 8 nucleotides match TRBD1. V lost 0 bases to trimming and J lost 7 bases; unmatched junction nucleotides: 6. There are 15 residues in the CDR3. Germline loops: CDR1 SGHTS, CDR2 YDEGEE. CDR3: CASSLAWDRLQPQHF. The CDR3 DNA follows: TGTGCCAGCAGCTTGGCCTGGGACAGGCTCCAGCCCCAGCATTTT. The full variable domain, completed using reference TRBV5-8 and TRBJ1-5, is EAGVTQSPTHLIKTRGQQATLRCSPISGHTSVYWYQQALGLGLQFLLWYDEGEERNRGNFPPRFSGRQFPNYSSELNVNALELEDSALYLCASSLAWDRLQPQHFGDGTRLSIL.

This chain joins TRBV7-2 and TRBJ2-7; a possible D gene is TRBD2 (5 bases). The CDR3 has 15 amino acids. CDR1 is SGHTA, CDR2 FQGNSA, per germline. Trimming removed 2 bases from V and 7 bases from J, with 18 bases in between. The CDR3 region has the DNA TGTGCCAGCAGCTTACCGAGGGCTAGGCTGGGGGAGCAGTACTTC. Encoded protein: CASSLPRARLGEQYF.

The sample holds a few counts of this clone. The rearrangement joins TRBV5-4 to TRBJ2-7; D could derive from TRBD1 or TRBD2 (5 bases each). V lost 2 bases to trimming and J lost 5 bases, with 14 bases between them. CDR3 size: 14 residues. Germline V gene data show CDR1 as SGHNT and CDR2 as YYREEE (reference sequence). This CDR3 reads CASSFGTEVNEQYF. The CDR3 DNA reads as TGTGCCAGCAGCTTTGGGACGGAAGTCAACGAGCAGTACTTC.

The V call is TRBV28, the J call TRBJ1-2; 7 nucleotides match TRBD1. J was trimmed by 5 bases and V by 3 bases; bases with no gene match: 3. CDR3 length: 13 amino acids. The germline gives CDR1 MDHEN, CDR2 SYDVKM. DNA for the CDR3: TGTGCCAGCAGTTTGGGGACAGCTTATGGCTACACCTTC. Translation: CASSLGTAYGYTF.

This clone was counted between two and nine times. V gene TRBV30 combines with J gene TRBJ1-3; unclear D gene. The germline gives CDR1 GTSNPN, CDR2 SVGIG (reference sequence). The CDR3 totals 14 residues. Trimming took 1 base from V and 0 from J, leaving 7 bases between them. The CDR3 spells CAWSDSYSGNTIYF. The CDR3 DNA sequence: TGTGCCTGGAGTGACAGTTACTCTGGAAACACCATATATTTT.

The J gene is TRBJ1-2, the V gene TRBV2; 7 bases are shared with TRBD1. V shed 6 bases, J shed 8 bases, and the junction held 15 bases outside the gene matches. The germline V gene encodes CDR1 SNHLY and CDR2 FYNNEI. The CDR3 has 15 residues. The DNA for the CDR3 is TGTGCCAGCAGGATTGAGCCGGACAGGTTTGAGGGCTACACCTTC. Amino acids: CASRIEPDRFEGYTF.